This T cell receptor (beta chain) was sequenced during a study of CD8 T cells in ankylosing spondylitis. Regarding the study as a whole: Disease-linked clones bore a CD8+ phenotype, appearing relatively rarely in peripheral blood. Reportedly, disease-linked clones are significantly enriched in ankylosing spondylitis patients' matched synovial fluid.

TCRdb recomputed calls from the 5' RACE reads with MiXCR, one row per CDR3 protein. The data hold about 220,000 distinct CDR3 sequences, with around 25% observed a single time. Per germline, CDR1 SQVTM and CDR2 ANQGSEA. This CDR3 has 14 residues. V was clipped by 4 bases and J by 4 bases, with 16 bases between them. As regards this clonotype: What it binds is not known.

The gene calls are TRBV29-1 and TRBJ1-2; D call uncertain. This receptor was obtained from a male donor with ankylosing spondylitis or in good health (not recorded which). The specimen was blood, either unsorted or a sorted T cell fraction (not recorded which). In nucleotides, the CDR3 is TGCAGCGTTGTGGGCAGCCTCCTGGGCTATGGCTACACCTTC. Amino acids: CSVVGSLLGYGYTF.